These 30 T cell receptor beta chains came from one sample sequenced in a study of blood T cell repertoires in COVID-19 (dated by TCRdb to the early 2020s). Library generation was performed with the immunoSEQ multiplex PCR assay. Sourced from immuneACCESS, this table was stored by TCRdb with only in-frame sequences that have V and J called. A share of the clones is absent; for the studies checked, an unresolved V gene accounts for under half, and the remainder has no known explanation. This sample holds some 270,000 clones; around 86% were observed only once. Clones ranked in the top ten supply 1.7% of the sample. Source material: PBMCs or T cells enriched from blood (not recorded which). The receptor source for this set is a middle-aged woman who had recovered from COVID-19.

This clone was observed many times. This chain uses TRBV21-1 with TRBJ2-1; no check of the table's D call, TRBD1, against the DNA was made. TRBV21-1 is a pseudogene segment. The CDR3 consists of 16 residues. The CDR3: CASSRTGQESYNEQFF. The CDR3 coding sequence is TGTGCCAGCAGCAGAACGGGACAGGAATCCTACAATGAGCAGTTCTTC.

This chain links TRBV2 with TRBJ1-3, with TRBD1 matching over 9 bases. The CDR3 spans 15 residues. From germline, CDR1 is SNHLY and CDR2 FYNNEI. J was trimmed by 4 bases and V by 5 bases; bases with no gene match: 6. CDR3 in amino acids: CASSIDRGSGNTIYF. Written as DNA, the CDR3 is TGTGCCAGCAGTATTGACAGGGGGTCAGGAAACACCATATATTTT.

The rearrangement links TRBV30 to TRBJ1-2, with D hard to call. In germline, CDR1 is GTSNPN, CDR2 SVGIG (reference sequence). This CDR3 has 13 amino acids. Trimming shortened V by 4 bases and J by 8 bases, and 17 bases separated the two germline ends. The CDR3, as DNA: TGTGCCTGGAACGCGGCCGGCCTGTGGGGCTACACCTTC. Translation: CAWNAAGLWGYTF.

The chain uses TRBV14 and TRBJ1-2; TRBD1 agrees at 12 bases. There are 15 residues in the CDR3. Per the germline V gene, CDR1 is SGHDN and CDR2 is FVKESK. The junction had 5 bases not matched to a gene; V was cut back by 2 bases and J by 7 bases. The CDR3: CASSQRDRGRGGYTF. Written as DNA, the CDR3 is TGTGCCAGCAGCCAAAGGGACAGGGGGCGAGGTGGCTACACCTTC.

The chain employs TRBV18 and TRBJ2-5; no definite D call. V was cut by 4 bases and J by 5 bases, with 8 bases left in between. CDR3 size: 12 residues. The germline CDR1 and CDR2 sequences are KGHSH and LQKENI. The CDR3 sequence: CASSQERETQYF. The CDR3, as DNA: TGTGCCAGCTCACAGGAGCGTGAGACCCAGTACTTC.

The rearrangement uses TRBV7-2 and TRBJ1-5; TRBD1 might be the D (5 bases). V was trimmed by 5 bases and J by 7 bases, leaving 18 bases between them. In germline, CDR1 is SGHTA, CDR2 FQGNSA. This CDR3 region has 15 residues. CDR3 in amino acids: CASSLVEGSGQPQHF. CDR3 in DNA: TGTGCCAGCAGCCTCGTGGAGGGGTCGGGACAGCCCCAGCATTTT.

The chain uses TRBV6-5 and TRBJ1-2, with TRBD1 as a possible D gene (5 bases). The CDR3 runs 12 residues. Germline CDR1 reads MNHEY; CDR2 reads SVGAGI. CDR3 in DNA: TGTGTCGTGGGGGGGTCTAACTATGGCTACACCTTC. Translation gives CVVGGSNYGYTF.

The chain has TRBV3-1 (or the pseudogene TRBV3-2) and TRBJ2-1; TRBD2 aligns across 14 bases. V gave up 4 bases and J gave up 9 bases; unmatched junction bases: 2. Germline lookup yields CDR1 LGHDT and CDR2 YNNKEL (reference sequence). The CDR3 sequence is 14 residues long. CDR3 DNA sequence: TGTGCCAGCAGCCTGGGACTAGCGGGGGCTGAGCAGTTCTTC. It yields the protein CASSLGLAGAEQFF.

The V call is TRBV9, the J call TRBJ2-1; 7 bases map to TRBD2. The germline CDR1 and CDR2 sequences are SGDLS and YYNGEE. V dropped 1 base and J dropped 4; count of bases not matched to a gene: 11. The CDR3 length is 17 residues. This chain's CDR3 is CASSVWGTTGGYNEQFF. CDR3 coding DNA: TGTGCCAGCAGCGTATGGGGTACTACGGGAGGATACAATGAGCAGTTCTTC.

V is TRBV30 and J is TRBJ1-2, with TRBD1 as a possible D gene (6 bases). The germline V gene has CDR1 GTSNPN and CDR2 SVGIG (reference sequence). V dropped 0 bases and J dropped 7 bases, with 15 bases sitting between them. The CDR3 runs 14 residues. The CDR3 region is CAWSVRFTGSGYTF. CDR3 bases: TGTGCCTGGAGTGTACGGTTTACAGGGTCTGGCTACACCTTC.

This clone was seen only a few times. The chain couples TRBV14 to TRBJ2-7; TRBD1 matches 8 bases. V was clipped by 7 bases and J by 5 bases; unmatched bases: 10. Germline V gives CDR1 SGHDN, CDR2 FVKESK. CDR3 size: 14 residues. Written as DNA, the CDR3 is TGTGCCAGCAATCCGTGGACAGGGACCAACGAGCAGTACTTC. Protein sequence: CASNPWTGTNEQYF. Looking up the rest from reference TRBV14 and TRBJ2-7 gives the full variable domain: EAGVTQFPSHSVIEKGQTVTLRCDPISGHDNLYWYRRVMGKEIKFLLHFVKESKQDESGMPNNRFLAERTGGTYSTLKVQPAELEDSGVYFCASNPWTGTNEQYFGPGTRLTVT.

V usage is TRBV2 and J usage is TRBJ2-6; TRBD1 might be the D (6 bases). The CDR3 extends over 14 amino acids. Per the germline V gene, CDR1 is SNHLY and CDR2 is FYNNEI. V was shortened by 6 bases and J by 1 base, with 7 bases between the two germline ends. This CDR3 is CASRTGSGANVLTF. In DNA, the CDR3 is TGTGCCAGCAGAACAGGGTCTGGGGCCAACGTCCTGACTTTC.

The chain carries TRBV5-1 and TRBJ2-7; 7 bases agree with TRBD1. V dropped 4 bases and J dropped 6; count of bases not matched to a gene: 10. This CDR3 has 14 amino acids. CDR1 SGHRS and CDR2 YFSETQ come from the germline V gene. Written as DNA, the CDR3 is TGCGCCAGCAGCAATAAAAGGGGGCCTGGCGAGCAGTACTTC. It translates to CASSNKRGPGEQYF.

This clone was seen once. CDR3 sequence: CAWRRADSDYGYTF. The DNA of the CDR3 is TGTGCCTGGAGGCGTGCCGATTCCGACTATGGCTACACCTTC. The chain is built from TRBV30 and TRBJ1-2; D not certain. V lost 3 bases to trimming and J lost 3 bases, with 14 bases between them. Germline CDR1 is GTSNPN and CDR2 is SVGIG (reference sequence). The CDR3 runs to 14 residues.

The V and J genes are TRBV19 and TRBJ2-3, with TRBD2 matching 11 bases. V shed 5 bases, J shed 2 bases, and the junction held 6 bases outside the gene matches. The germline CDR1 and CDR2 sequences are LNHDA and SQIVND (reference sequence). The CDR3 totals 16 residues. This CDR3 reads CASSFRLAGFTDTQYF. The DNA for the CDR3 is TGTGCCAGTAGTTTCCGACTAGCGGGGTTCACAGATACGCAGTATTTT.

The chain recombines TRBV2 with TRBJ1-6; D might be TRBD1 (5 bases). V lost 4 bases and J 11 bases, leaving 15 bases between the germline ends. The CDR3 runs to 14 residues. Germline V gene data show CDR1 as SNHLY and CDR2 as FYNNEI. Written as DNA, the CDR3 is TGTGCCAGCAGTGTGAACGGGCAGGGTGCACCCCTCCACTTT. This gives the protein CASSVNGQGAPLHF.

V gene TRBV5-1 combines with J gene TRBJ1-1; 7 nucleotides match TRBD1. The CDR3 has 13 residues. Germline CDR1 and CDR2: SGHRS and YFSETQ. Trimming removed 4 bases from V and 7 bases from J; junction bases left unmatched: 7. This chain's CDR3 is CASSHGTVDEAFF. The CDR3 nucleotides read TGCGCCAGCAGCCATGGGACAGTTGATGAAGCTTTCTTT.

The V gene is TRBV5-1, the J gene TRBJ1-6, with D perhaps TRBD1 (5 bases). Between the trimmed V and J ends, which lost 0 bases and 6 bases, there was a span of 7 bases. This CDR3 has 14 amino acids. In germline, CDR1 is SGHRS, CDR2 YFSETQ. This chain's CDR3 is CASSLGQRNSPLHF. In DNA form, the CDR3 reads TGCGCCAGCAGCTTGGGACAGCGTAATTCACCCCTCCACTTT.

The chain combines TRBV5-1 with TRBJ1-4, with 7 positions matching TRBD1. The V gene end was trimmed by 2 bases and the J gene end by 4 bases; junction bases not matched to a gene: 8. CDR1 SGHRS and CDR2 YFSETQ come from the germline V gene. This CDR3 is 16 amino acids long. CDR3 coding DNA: TGCGCCAGCAGCTTCGCAGGAGGGGGCCGTAATGAAAAACTGTTTTTT. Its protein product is CASSFAGGGRNEKLFF.

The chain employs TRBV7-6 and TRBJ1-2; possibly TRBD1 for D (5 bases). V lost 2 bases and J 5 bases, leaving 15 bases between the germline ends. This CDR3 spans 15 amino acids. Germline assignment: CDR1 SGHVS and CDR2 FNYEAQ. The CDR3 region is CASSLSAGWGYGYTF. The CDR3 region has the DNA TGTGCCAGCAGCTTATCGGCAGGGTGGGGTTATGGCTACACCTTC.

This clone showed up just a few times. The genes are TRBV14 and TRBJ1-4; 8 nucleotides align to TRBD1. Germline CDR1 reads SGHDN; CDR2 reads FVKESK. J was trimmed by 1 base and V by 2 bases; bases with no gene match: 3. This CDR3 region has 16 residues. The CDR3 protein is CASSQFDRGTNEKLFF. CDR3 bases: TGTGCCAGCAGCCAATTCGACAGGGGAACTAATGAAAAACTGTTTTTT.

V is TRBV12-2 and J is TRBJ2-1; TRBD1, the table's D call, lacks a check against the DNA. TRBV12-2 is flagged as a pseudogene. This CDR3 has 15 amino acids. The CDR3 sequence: CASRFRDRDYNEQFF. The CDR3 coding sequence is TGTGCAAGTCGCTTCCGGGACAGAGACTACAATGAGCAGTTCTTC.

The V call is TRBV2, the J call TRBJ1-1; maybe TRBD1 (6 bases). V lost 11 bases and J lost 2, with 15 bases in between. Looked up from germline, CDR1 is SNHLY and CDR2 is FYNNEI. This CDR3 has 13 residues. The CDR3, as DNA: TGTGCCCACCGATCGGGGGGCAACACTGAAGCTTTCTTT. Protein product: CAHRSGGNTEAFF.

The CDR3 DNA is TGTGCCAGCACGCGCGGGGGGCAAGAGACCCAGTACTTC. Encoded protein: CASTRGGQETQYF. The chain links TRBV6-5 to TRBJ2-5; 8 positions agree with TRBD2. With 7 bases clipped from V and 2 bases from J, the junction kept 3 bases outside the gene matches. This CDR3 has 13 amino acids. CDR1 and CDR2 from the germline V gene are MNHEY and SVGAGI.

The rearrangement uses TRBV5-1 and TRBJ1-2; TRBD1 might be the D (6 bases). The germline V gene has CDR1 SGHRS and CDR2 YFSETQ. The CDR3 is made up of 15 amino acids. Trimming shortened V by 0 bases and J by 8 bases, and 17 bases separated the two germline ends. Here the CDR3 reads CASSLGWTDGPGYTF. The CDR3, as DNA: TGCGCCAGCAGCTTGGGGTGGACAGACGGCCCAGGCTACACCTTC.

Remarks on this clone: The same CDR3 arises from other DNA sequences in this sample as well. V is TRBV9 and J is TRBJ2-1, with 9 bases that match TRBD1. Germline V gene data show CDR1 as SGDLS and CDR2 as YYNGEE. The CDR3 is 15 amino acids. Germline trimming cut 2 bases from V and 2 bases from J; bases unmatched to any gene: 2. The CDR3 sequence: CASSVGTGTYNEQFF. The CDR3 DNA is TGTGCCAGCAGCGTCGGGACAGGGACCTACAATGAGCAGTTCTTC.

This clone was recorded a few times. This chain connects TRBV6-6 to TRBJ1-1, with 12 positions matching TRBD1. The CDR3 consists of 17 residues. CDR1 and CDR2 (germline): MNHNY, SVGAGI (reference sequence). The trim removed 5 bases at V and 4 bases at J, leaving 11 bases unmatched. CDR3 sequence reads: CASSPGTGGYRGTEAFF. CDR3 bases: TGTGCCAGCAGTCCCGGGACAGGGGGCTATCGGGGCACTGAAGCTTTCTTT.

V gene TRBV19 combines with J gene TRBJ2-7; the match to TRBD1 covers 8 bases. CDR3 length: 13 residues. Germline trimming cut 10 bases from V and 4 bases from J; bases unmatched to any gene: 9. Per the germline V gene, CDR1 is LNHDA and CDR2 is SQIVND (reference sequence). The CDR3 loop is CATSKGQGYEQYF. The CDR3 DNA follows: TGTGCCACCTCTAAAGGACAGGGATACGAGCAGTACTTC.

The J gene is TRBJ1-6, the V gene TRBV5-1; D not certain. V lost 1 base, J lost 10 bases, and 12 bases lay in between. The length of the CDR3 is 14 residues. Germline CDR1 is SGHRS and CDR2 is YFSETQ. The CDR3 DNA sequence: TGCGCCAGCAGCTTGTTCCTCGGCGGGTCACCCCTCCACTTT. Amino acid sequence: CASSLFLGGSPLHF.

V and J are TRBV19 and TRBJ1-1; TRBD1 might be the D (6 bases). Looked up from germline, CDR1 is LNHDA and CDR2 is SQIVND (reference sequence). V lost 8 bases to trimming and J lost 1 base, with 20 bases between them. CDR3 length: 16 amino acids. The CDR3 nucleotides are TGTGCCAGTGGACAACTTAGGTCAGGGGCGAACACTGAAGCTTTCTTT. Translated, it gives CASGQLRSGANTEAFF.